The source of this T cell receptor (beta chain) is a study of blood T cell repertoires in COVID-19 (dated by TCRdb to about 2020). Broadly, across the study: Samples covering the acute and convalescent phases of COVID-19 were provided by collaborators in the United States, Italy and Spain. The repertoires were released in a freely available public database intended as a resource for research on the immune response to SARS-CoV-2. HLA class I and class II types, where available, came from metadata supplied by the sample provider rather than from assay-based typing. Deeply sampled blood TCRbeta repertoires from subjects exposed to, actively infected with, or recovered from COVID-19 were included in the dataset. The samples were drawn from two sources: the first 160 participants of the ongoing ImmuneRACE study, and 950 to 1,500 subjects contributed by 6 global collaborators. The prospective study material was composed of cDNA or gDNA derived from T cells, B-cell-depleted T cells, or PBMCs. A de-identified subject ID, COVID-19 status, age in years and sex were almost always included in the sample metadata.

TCRbeta CDR3 regions were amplified from genomic DNA using the immunoSEQ Assay, a bias-controlled multiplex PCR. In the authors' own workflow: Within the assay, amplification of reference gene primers was used to estimate how many nucleated cells each sample contained. To quantify the absolute abundance of each unique TCRbeta CDR3 rearrangement, sequence reads were collapsed and filtered. Productive Simpson clonality was computed per sample as the square root of Simpson's diversity index over productive rearrangements. This immuneACCESS table, as held by TCRdb, lists in-frame sequences with V and J called but not all clones. Of the missing ones, under half trace to an unresolved V gene in checked studies; the others have no known cause. The V and J calls and clone size were taken over from that table, and D and trimming were inferred from the DNA. In all, the sample holds fewer than 250,000 clones, and roughly 86% of those were seen once. The ten biggest clones cover under 4.5% of the sample.

Here is what the overall study found, with its caveats: The quantity of clinical and demographic metadata differed by source and by participant and was supplied without curation.

Collaborating institutions collected whole blood in K2EDTA tubes following their own protocols. For TCRbeta analysis, collaborator samples were shipped as frozen whole blood, as isolated PBMCs, or as DNA extracted from either sample type. A note on this clone: Its antigen remains unidentified. No per-base quality is available; no much larger clone lies one base away.

Sequencing was done on a sample of peripheral blood. The clonotype was recovered from a man aged 50-60 years with acute or convalescent COVID-19.

The CDR3 protein is CASSLDSAGGGEQFF. Here is the DNA: TGCGCCAGCAGCTTGGATTCTGCGGGAGGAGGGGAGCAGTTCTTC. Recombination joined TRBV5-1 with TRBJ2-1; 8 bases in between match TRBD2. Measured from the cysteine to the phenylalanine, the CDR3 is 15 residues long. The only DNA kept is the CDR3, 45 bases in frame from the first base. V trim: 0 bases; J trim: 10 bases; unmatched bases: 9. Looking up the germline V gene yields CDR1 SGHRS and CDR2 YFSETQ.